The next 22 T cell receptor beta chains were all read from a single sample in a study of T cells in Graves' hyperthyroidism and ophthalmopathy (dated by TCRdb to about 2019). The receptor library was made with multiplex PCR. For sequencing, an Illumina HiSeq 2000 was employed. Amplification of TCR beta CDR3 regions was carried out from RNA transcripts. For the first round of RT-PCR on the TCR CDR3, the HTBI primer set was used together with the Qiagen OneStep RT-PCR kit. TCRdb ran its own pipeline on the public reads, namely fastp trimming at Q25 and MiXCR clone calling, and kept in-frame beta chains. CDR3 protein duplicates are merged, each entry listing the most common genes and DNA. The sample table holds almost 600,000 distinct CDR3 sequences, of which about 43% were seen once. The top ten clonotypes cover 7.5% to 8.5% of the sample. Source material: peripheral blood or thyroid tissue (not recorded which). The receptor set was obtained from a woman between 18 and 29 years old with Graves' hyperthyroidism.

A remark on this clonotype: It may be a read error: a sequence one base away is much more abundant. The CDR3 coding sequence is TGCAGTGTATCTCCATCTTACGAGCAGTACTTC. Protein: CSVSPSYEQYF. The V call is TRBV20-1, the J call TRBJ2-7; no firm D call. V was clipped by 7 bases and J by 4 bases, with 11 bases between them. Per germline, CDR1 DFQATT and CDR2 SNEGSKA (reference sequence). The CDR3 is 11 residues long.

The chain links TRBV2 to TRBJ2-2; D assignment may be TRBD1 or TRBD2 (5 bases each). Trimming pared 6 bases from V and 7 bases from J, leaving 15 bases between. The CDR3 runs 14 residues. Germline V gene lookup returns CDR1 SNHLY and CDR2 FYNNEI. CDR3 sequence (DNA): TGTGCCAGCAGGAACCAGGGAGATGGCGGGGAGCTGTTTTTT. Encoded protein: CASRNQGDGGELFF.

This sequence joins TRBV15 and TRBJ1-1, with TRBD1 matching 8 bases. With V trimmed by 4 bases and J by 11 bases, 12 bases remained unmatched. From germline, CDR1 is LNHNV and CDR2 YYDKDF (reference sequence). CDR3 length equals 14 residues. This CDR3 reads CATSTSTGTGGAFF. The CDR3 region has the DNA TGTGCCACCAGCACGTCTACCGGGACAGGCGGCGCTTTCTTT. Complete variable domain (other parts from reference TRBV15 and TRBJ1-1): DAMVIQNPRYQVTQFGKPVTLSCSQTLNHNVMYWYQQKSSQAPKLLFHYYDKDFNNEADTPDNFQSRRPNTSFCFLDIRSPGLGDTAMYLCATSTSTGTGGAFFGQGTRLTVV.

This clonotype was observed at least ten times. The V gene is TRBV14, the J gene TRBJ1-5; D not resolved. The CDR3 runs to 15 residues. Looked up from germline, CDR1 is SGHDN and CDR2 is FVKESK. V lost 1 base, J lost 3 bases, and 10 bases lay in between. CDR3 nucleotide sequence: TGTGCCAGCAGCCAAGGGGGAGGGCTCAATCAGCCCCAGCATTTT. This gives the protein CASSQGGGLNQPQHF.

This clonotype was detected once. The gene calls are TRBV19 and TRBJ1-5, with D hard to call. From germline, CDR1 is LNHDA and CDR2 SQIVND (reference sequence). CDR3 length: 15 residues. With 3 bases removed from V and 1 base from J, the gap between germline ends came to 10 bases. The CDR3: CASSILLGSNQPQHF. CDR3 coding DNA: TGTGCCAGTAGTATTTTGCTTGGGAGCAATCAGCCCCAGCATTTT.

This clonotype was seen repeatedly, ten times or more. The V and J genes are TRBV5-1 and TRBJ1-5; 8 positions match TRBD1. From germline, CDR1 is SGHRS and CDR2 YFSETQ. J gave up 7 bases and V 4 bases, and 13 bases lay outside the gene matches. This CDR3 has 16 residues. The CDR3 region has the DNA TGCGCCAGCAGCCCTGTCCCGGGACAGGATCGGCAGCCCCAGCATTTT. Translated: CASSPVPGQDRQPQHF.

This clonotype was observed a few times. The J gene is TRBJ1-2, the V gene TRBV29-1; a weak D match, TRBD1 (5 bases). Deletions cut 7 bases from V and 7 bases from J, with 16 bases between. CDR1 SQVTM and CDR2 ANQGSEA come from the germline V gene. The CDR3 has 12 residues. CDR3: CSAGDVVGGYTF. The CDR3 coding sequence is TGCAGCGCTGGGGACGTAGTGGGTGGCTACACCTTC.

This clonotype was seen ten or more times. The gene calls are TRBV7-9 and TRBJ2-7; no firm D call. Trimming pared 0 bases from V and 1 base from J, leaving 7 bases between. CDR3 size: 14 residues. CDR1 SEHNR and CDR2 FQNEAQ come from the germline V gene (reference sequence). As DNA, the CDR3 is TGTGCCAGCAGCTTAGCCGTCAGGTCCTACGAGCAGTACTTC. Encoded protein: CASSLAVRSYEQYF.

The sample holds one count of this clonotype. V and J are TRBV7-9 and TRBJ2-7, with 7 bases lining up with TRBD2. V lost 4 bases and J lost 0; bases outside the gene matches: 9. The length of the CDR3 is 16 residues. Germline loops: CDR1 SEHNR, CDR2 FQNEAQ (reference sequence). The CDR3 sequence: CASSSEWAGVSYEQYF. CDR3 coding DNA: TGTGCCAGCAGCTCCGAGTGGGCGGGGGTCTCCTACGAGCAGTACTTC.

Concerning this clonotype: This may come from a read error, since a much larger clone is one base off. The chain carries TRBV19 and TRBJ1-1, with D possibly being TRBD1 (5 bases). The V end lost 6 bases, the J end lost 3 bases, and 20 bases lay between the germline ends. The CDR3 runs to 16 residues. CDR1 is LNHDA, CDR2 SQIVND, per germline (reference sequence). Here the CDR3 DNA reads TGTGCCAGTAGCTCGGGGTCGAAAGGGGCGGACACTGAAGCTTTCTTT. Protein: CASSSGSKGADTEAFF.

To note about this clonotype: The conserved phenylalanine or tryptophan is not found at the CDR3 terminus, so this likely reflects a read error. The limits of the CDR3 on the DNA are not certain, so only TCRdb's listed CDR3 is given. The chain has TRBV30 and TRBJ1-6; TRBD1, the table's D call, lacks a check against the DNA. The germline gives CDR1 GTSNPN, CDR2 SVGIG (reference sequence). A total of 8 residues make up the CDR3, ends included. CDR3 loop: CAWSVRPV.

This clonotype was counted at least ten times. V usage is TRBV5-8 and J usage is TRBJ1-4; D call uncertain. Trimming pared 7 bases from V and 3 bases from J, leaving 10 bases between. CDR1 SGHTS and CDR2 YDEGEE come from the germline V gene. CDR3 length: 13 residues. The CDR3 region is CASSRAPNEKLFF. The CDR3 DNA follows: TGTGCCAGCTCCCGGGCGCCTAATGAAAAACTGTTTTTT. Combining the CDR3 with reference TRBV5-8 and TRBJ1-4 gives the whole variable domain EAGVTQSPTHLIKTRGQQATLRCSPISGHTSVYWYQQALGLGLQFLLWYDEGEERNRGNFPPRFSGRQFPNYSSELNVNALELEDSALYLCASSRAPNEKLFFGSGTQLSVL.

The chain joins TRBV13 to TRBJ1-1, with TRBD1 matching 7 bases. The germline CDR1 and CDR2 sequences are PRHDT and FYEKMQ (reference sequence). V lost 1 base, J lost 6 bases, and 11 bases stayed unmatched. The CDR3 covers 16 residues. In DNA, the CDR3 is TGTGCCAGCAGCTTAGTCGGTGTGCTCGGGACAGCTGAAGCTTTCTTT. Amino acid sequence: CASSLVGVLGTAEAFF.

This rearrangement joins TRBV9 to TRBJ2-3; no reliable D call. V gave up 4 bases and J gave up 0 bases, with 18 bases separating them. This CDR3 region has 17 residues. From germline, CDR1 is SGDLS and CDR2 YYNGEE. The CDR3 spells CASSFQRRRTSTDTQYF. Written as DNA, the CDR3 is TGTGCCAGCAGCTTCCAGAGGCGGAGAACGAGCACAGATACGCAGTATTTT.

The chain recombines TRBV7-3 with TRBJ1-4; the match to TRBD1 covers 7 bases. This CDR3 region has 15 residues. Germline CDR1 is SGHTA and CDR2 is FQGTGA. Trimming at V came to 2 bases and at J to 4 bases, leaving 4 bases not matched to a gene. The CDR3 DNA follows: TGTGCCAGCAGCTTAGAACGGGACAGTAATGAAAAACTGTTTTTT. Protein: CASSLERDSNEKLFF.

Regarding this clonotype: A much larger clone lies one base from this, so it may be a read error. The chain uses TRBV7-8 and TRBJ1-2; D unclear. The CDR3 sequence is 12 residues long. CDR1 SGHVS and CDR2 FQNEAQ come from the germline V gene. Here the CDR3 DNA reads TGTGCCAGCAGCCCGAATGTCTATGGCTACGCCTTC. It yields the protein CASSPNVYGYAF.

This clonotype was seen a single time. The gene calls are TRBV20-1 and TRBJ1-1; D ambiguous. The germline gives CDR1 DFQATT, CDR2 SNEGSKA (reference sequence). This CDR3 comprises 13 residues. V dropped 6 bases and J dropped 5 bases, with 16 bases sitting between them. CDR3 DNA sequence: TGCAGTGCCAGCAGTTCGACGGGTACTGAAGCTTTCTTT. Its protein product is CSASSSTGTEAFF.

This clonotype was observed many times. The rearrangement links TRBV12-3 or TRBV12-4 to TRBJ1-4; D possibly corresponds to TRBD1 (6 bases). This CDR3 comprises 15 residues. Trimming removed 5 bases from V and 5 bases from J, with 15 bases in between. CDR3 bases: TGTGCCAGCAGTGACACAGGGAGAAGAAATGAAAAACTGTTTTTT. Translation gives CASSDTGRRNEKLFF.

A few counts support this clonotype. V and J are TRBV25-1 and TRBJ2-1, with 7 positions matching TRBD2. Per the germline V gene, CDR1 is MGHDK and CDR2 is SYGVNS. The CDR3 totals 17 residues. J gave up 0 bases and V 3 bases, and 8 bases lay outside the gene matches. The CDR3 region is CASSDTTSRSSYNEQFF. CDR3 DNA sequence: TGTGCCAGCAGTGACACGACTAGCCGGAGCTCCTACAATGAGCAGTTCTTC.

This clonotype was recorded at least ten times. This chain joins TRBV13 and TRBJ2-7; no clear D gene. CDR3 length equals 15 residues. Germline V CDR1 and CDR2: PRHDT, FYEKMQ (reference sequence). V was pared by 1 base and J by 1 base, with 11 bases between. CDR3 sequence: CASSLAGSRSYEQYF. Here the CDR3 DNA reads TGTGCCAGCAGCTTAGCTGGCAGTCGTTCCTACGAGCAGTACTTC.

The CDR3 region is CASSLIGVTEAFF. For the CDR3, the DNA is TGTGCCAGCAGCTTAATAGGGGTAACTGAAGCTTTCTTT. The chain recombines TRBV7-3 with TRBJ1-1; TRBD1 might be the D (5 bases). V was trimmed by 1 base and J by 5 bases, leaving 8 bases between them. Germline V CDR1 and CDR2: SGHTA, FQGTGA. The CDR3 covers 13 residues.

This chain links TRBV2 with TRBJ2-5, with TRBD2 identical over 8 bases. V was clipped by 5 bases and J by 3 bases; unmatched bases: 8. The length of the CDR3 is 15 residues. Germline loops: CDR1 SNHLY, CDR2 FYNNEI. The CDR3 loop reads CASSLVAGGKETQYF. The CDR3 nucleotides are TGTGCCAGCAGTTTGGTTGCGGGAGGAAAAGAGACCCAGTACTTC.